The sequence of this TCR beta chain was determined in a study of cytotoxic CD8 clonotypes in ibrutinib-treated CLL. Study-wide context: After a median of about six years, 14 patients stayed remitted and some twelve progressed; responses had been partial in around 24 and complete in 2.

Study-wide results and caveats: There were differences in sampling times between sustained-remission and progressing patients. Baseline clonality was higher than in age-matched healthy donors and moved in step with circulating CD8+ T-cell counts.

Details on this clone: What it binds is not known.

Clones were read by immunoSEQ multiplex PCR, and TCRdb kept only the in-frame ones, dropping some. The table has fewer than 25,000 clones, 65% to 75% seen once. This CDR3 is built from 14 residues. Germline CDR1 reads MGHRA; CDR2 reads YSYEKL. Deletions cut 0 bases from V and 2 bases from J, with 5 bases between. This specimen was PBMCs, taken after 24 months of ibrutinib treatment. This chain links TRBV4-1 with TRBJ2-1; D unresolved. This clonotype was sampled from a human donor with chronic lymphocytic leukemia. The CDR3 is CASSQELAYNEQFF. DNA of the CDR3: TGCGCCAGCAGCCAAGAGTTAGCCTACAATGAGCAGTTCTTC.